The next 15 T cell receptor beta chains were all read from a single sample in a study of OX40 agonist ivuxolimab in advanced cancers. The method was immunoSEQ multiplex PCR; TCRdb's version includes in-frame clones alone and lacks a portion of them. Here the sample spans fewer than 55,000 clones, roughly 77% being singletons. The material was CD4+ or CD8+ T cells sorted from blood, obtained in a trial of the OX40 agonist ivuxolimab. All receptors derive from an adult with an advanced solid tumor such as melanoma, head and neck, liver or kidney cancer.

The V call is TRBV29-1, the J call TRBJ2-5; no clear D. The V gene lost 4 bases and the J gene lost 6 bases, with 15 bases spanning the gap. The CDR3 sequence is 13 residues long. Germline-derived CDR1 and CDR2 are SQVTM and ANQGSEA. The CDR3 protein is CSVVWPVEKTQYF. CDR3 coding DNA: TGCAGCGTTGTCTGGCCGGTGGAAAAGACCCAGTACTTC.

The V call is TRBV6-5, the J call TRBJ2-3; TRBD2 aligns across 10 bases. In germline, CDR1 is MNHEY, CDR2 SVGAGI. V was clipped by 6 bases and J by 4 bases; unmatched bases: 7. There are 15 residues in the CDR3. This CDR3 reads CASRLSGGQADTQYF. Written as DNA, the CDR3 is TGTGCCAGCAGGCTTAGCGGGGGGCAGGCAGATACGCAGTATTTT.

The chain's CDR3 is CATERGYTDTQYF. CDR3 DNA sequence: TGTGCCACCGAGCGGGGATACACAGATACGCAGTATTTT. The V gene is TRBV6-1, the J gene TRBJ2-3, with 7 bases aligning to TRBD2. This CDR3 region has 13 residues. Germline V gives CDR1 MNHNS, CDR2 SASEGT. After removal of 10 bases from V and 2 bases from J, the junction contained 6 bases not matched to a gene.

The gene calls are TRBV10-3 and TRBJ1-4; no firm D call. This CDR3 region has 14 residues. Trimming shortened V by 5 bases and J by 0 bases, and 7 bases separated the two germline ends. CDR1 ENHRY and CDR2 SYGVKD come from the germline V gene. DNA of the CDR3: TGTGCCATCAGTTCCACCCCAACTAATGAAAAACTGTTTTTT. Its protein product is CAISSTPTNEKLFF.

Only one count was recorded for this clone. J is TRBJ2-1 and V is TRBV9, with TRBD2 matching 11 bases. With 0 bases clipped from V and 9 bases from J, the junction kept 11 bases outside the gene matches. Germline V lookup: CDR1 SGDLS, CDR2 YYNGEE. The CDR3 contains 17 residues. The CDR3 nucleotides are TGTGCCAGCAGCGTAGATATACTAGCGGGGGCTTTAGGTGAGCAGTTCTTC. It is translated as CASSVDILAGALGEQFF.

This clone was seen once. The rearrangement uses TRBV7-3 and TRBJ2-1; 11 bases are shared with TRBD2. Germline loops: CDR1 SGHTA, CDR2 FQGTGA. J lost 4 bases, V lost 5 bases, and 4 bases had no gene match. CDR3 length: 15 residues. CDR3 amino acids: CASSVTSGVYNEQFF. The CDR3 DNA sequence: TGTGCCAGCAGCGTGACTAGCGGGGTATACAATGAGCAGTTCTTC.

This sequence joins TRBV4-1 and TRBJ1-6, with TRBD1 identical over 10 bases. V gave up 11 bases and J gave up 4 bases; unmatched junction bases: 11. In germline, CDR1 is MGHRA, CDR2 YSYEKL. This CDR3 spans 16 amino acids. This chain's CDR3 is CAGTYRQGAYNSPLHF. Written as DNA, the CDR3 is TGCGCCGGCACCTACCGACAGGGGGCATATAATTCACCCCTCCACTTT.

The V and J genes are TRBV11-1 and TRBJ2-7; 10 bases agree with TRBD2. The V segment lost 5 bases and the J segment 4 bases; nucleotides outside the gene matches: 8. CDR3 length equals 15 residues. Germline lookup yields CDR1 SGHAT and CDR2 FQDESV (reference sequence). In DNA form, the CDR3 reads TGTGCCAGCAGCCCCTTAGCGGGGGGAATATACGAGCAGTACTTC. It translates to CASSPLAGGIYEQYF.

The chain has TRBV6-1 and TRBJ2-7; D unclear. V was clipped by 3 bases and J by 4 bases, with 4 bases between them. The CDR3 runs to 11 residues. Germline-derived CDR1 and CDR2 are MNHNS and SASEGT. This chain's CDR3 is CASSEGYEQYF. Written as DNA, the CDR3 is TGTGCCAGCAGTGAGGGGTACGAGCAGTACTTC.

This chain joins TRBV6-5 and TRBJ1-5, with D maybe TRBD1 (6 bases). This CDR3 region has 14 residues. V was cut by 6 bases and J by 6 bases, with 15 bases left in between. Germline V gene lookup returns CDR1 MNHEY and CDR2 SVGAGI. The CDR3 DNA is TGTGCCAGCAGGCGAGGAGGGGGGGCTCAGCCCCAGCATTTT. This sequence encodes CASRRGGGAQPQHF.

The chain recombines TRBV11-3 with TRBJ2-7, with 8 bases fitting TRBD1. The CDR3 covers 14 residues. Germline V gene lookup returns CDR1 SGHNT and CDR2 YENEEA. V dropped 5 bases and J dropped 5; count of bases not matched to a gene: 8. DNA of the CDR3: TGTGCCAGCAGCCCGAGGACAGGGACCCACGAGCAGTACTTC. Protein sequence: CASSPRTGTHEQYF.

J is TRBJ2-7 and V is TRBV7-8; D perhaps matches TRBD1 (6 bases). Germline values: CDR1 SGHVS, CDR2 FQNEAQ. Trimming shortened V by 1 base and J by 3 bases, and 10 bases separated the two germline ends. This CDR3 has 14 amino acids. CDR3 sequence: CASSLGRDNYEQYF. In DNA form, the CDR3 reads TGTGCCAGCAGCTTAGGACGGGACAACTACGAGCAGTACTTC. The whole variable domain, filled in from reference TRBV7-8 and TRBJ2-7, reads GAGVSQSPRYKVAKRGQDVALRCDPISGHVSLFWYQQALGQGPEFLTYFQNEAQLDKSGLPSDRFFAERPEGSVSTLKIQRTQQEDSAVYLCASSLGRDNYEQYFGPGTRLTVT.

The sample holds a few counts of this clone. The rearrangement uses TRBV7-9 and TRBJ2-7; TRBD2 might be the D (6 bases). The CDR3 sequence is 13 residues long. Germline-derived CDR1 and CDR2 are SEHNR and FQNEAQ (reference sequence). Trimming shortened V by 1 base and J by 12 bases, and 16 bases separated the two germline ends. CDR3: CASSLGLGGAGYF. The CDR3, as DNA: TGTGCCAGCAGCTTAGGACTCGGGGGAGCAGGGTACTTC.

CDR3 protein: CASREVYTANSNQPQHF. The CDR3 DNA reads TGTGCCAGTAGGGAGGTTTATACTGCGAATAGCAATCAGCCCCAGCATTTT. The rearrangement joins TRBV19 to TRBJ1-5; D uncertain. This CDR3 is built from 17 residues. CDR1 and CDR2 (germline): LNHDA, SQIVND (reference sequence). Trimming removed 6 bases at V and 0 bases at J, with 18 bases between.

This clone is labeled medium-sized. This chain connects TRBV19 to TRBJ1-6; D unresolved. Germline-derived CDR1 and CDR2 are LNHDA and SQIVND (reference sequence). The CDR3 is 14 residues long. V gave up 6 bases and J gave up 9 bases, with 15 bases separating them. CDR3 DNA sequence: TGTGCCAGTAGCGACTGGTCTGGGTCTTCACCCCTCCACTTT. Its translation: CASSDWSGSSPLHF.